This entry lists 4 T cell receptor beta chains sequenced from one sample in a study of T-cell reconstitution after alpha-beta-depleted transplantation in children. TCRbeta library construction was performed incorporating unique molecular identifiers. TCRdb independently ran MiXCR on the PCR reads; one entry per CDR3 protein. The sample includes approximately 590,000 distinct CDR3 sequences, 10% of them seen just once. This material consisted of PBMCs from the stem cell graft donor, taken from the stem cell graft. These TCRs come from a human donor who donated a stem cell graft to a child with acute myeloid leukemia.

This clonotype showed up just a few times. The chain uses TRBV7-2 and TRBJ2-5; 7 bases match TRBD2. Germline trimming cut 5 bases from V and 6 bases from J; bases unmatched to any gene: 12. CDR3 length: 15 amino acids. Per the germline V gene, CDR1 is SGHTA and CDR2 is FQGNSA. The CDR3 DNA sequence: TGTGCCAGCAGCCGGAGGACTAGTGCGGGCCAGACCCAGTACTTC. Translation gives CASSRRTSAGQTQYF.

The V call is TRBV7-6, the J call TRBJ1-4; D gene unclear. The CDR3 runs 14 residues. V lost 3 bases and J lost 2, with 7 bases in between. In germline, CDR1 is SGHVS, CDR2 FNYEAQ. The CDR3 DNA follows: TGTGCCAGCAGCTTTGGGTTGACTAATGAAAAACTGTTTTTT. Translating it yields CASSFGLTNEKLFF.

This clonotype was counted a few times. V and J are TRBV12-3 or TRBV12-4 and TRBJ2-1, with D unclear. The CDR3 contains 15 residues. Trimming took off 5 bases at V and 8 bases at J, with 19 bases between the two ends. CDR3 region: CASSTTWADGDEQFF. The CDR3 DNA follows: TGTGCCAGCAGTACCACCTGGGCCGATGGTGATGAGCAGTTCTTC.

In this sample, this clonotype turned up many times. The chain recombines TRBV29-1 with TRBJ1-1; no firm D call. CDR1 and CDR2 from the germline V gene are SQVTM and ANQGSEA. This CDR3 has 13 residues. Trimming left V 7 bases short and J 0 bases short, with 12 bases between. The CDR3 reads CSAGPRMNTEAFF. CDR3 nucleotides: TGCAGCGCTGGGCCCCGTATGAACACTGAAGCTTTCTTT.